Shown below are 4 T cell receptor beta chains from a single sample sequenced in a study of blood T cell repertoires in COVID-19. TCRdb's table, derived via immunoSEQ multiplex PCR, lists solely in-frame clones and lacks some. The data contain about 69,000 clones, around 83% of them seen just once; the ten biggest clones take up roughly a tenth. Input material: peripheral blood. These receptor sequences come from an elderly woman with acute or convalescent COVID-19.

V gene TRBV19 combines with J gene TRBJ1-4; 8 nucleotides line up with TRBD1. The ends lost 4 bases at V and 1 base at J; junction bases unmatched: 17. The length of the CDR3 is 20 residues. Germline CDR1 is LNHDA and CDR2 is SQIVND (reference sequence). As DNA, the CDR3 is TGTGCCAGTAGTACCCCATCGACAGGGGTAATACTAAGAACTAATGAAAAACTGTTTTTT. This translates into CASSTPSTGVILRTNEKLFF.

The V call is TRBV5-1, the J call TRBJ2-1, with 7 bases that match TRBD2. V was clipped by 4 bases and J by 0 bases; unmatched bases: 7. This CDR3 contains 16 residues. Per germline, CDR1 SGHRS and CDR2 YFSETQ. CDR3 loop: CASSSLTSASYNEQFF. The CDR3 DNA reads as TGCGCCAGCAGCAGCCTAACTAGCGCCTCCTACAATGAGCAGTTCTTC.

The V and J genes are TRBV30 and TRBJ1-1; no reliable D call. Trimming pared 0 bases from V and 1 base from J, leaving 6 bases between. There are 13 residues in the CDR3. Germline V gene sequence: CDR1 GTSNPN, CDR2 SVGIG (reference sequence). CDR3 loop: CAWSVRGNTEAFF. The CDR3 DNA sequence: TGTGCCTGGAGTGTAAGAGGGAACACTGAAGCTTTCTTT.

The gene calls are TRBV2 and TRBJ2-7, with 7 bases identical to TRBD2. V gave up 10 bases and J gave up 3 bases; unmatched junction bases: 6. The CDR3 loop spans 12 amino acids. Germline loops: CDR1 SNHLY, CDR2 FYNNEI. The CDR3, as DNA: TGTGCCATGGGAGGGGAGGACTACGAGCAGTACTTC. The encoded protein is CAMGGEDYEQYF.